Below, one TCR beta chain is given with its context. Losses at the gene ends were 0 bases for V and 2 bases for J; bases not matched to a gene: 4. Germline values: CDR1 SSHAT, CDR2 FNYEAQ (reference sequence). CDR3 length: 16 amino acids. Positively selected for CCR7, the CD45RO-negative cells used as naive CD8 cells excluded terminally differentiated effector memory CD45RA+ cells. Sequenced by immunoSEQ multiplex PCR; TCRdb stores in-frame clones only, minus some. The table has approximately 2,200,000 clones, more than 85% seen once. These data are taken from a study of shared clonotypes between healthy human individuals.

The origin of this receptor is a young man in good health. Some clones in this sample may be carry-over from other donors' samples. Sequencing input: naive CD8+ T cells from PBMCs. The chain carries TRBV7-7 and TRBJ2-1; 7 bases line up with TRBD2. CDR3 in DNA: TGTGCCAGCAGCTTAGCTTTGGCGGGAGCCTACAATGAGCAGTTCTTC. Translation: CASSLALAGAYNEQFF.